This T cell receptor (beta chain) was captured by sequencing in a study of patients and donors after allogeneic stem cell transplantation. This clonotype was found many times. The germline gives CDR1 SEHNR, CDR2 FQNEAQ (reference sequence). V dropped 5 bases and J dropped 6 bases, with 11 bases sitting between them. CDR3 length equals 13 residues. TCRdb reprocessed the RT-PCR reads via MiXCR and lists one record per CDR3 protein. The table has fewer than 25,000 distinct CDR3 sequences, 4.9% seen once. Sequenced input: blood, either unsorted or a sorted T cell fraction (not recorded which). This chain joins TRBV7-9 and TRBJ2-1; possibly TRBD2 for D (6 bases). This receptor was obtained from a human donor who was either an allogeneic HSCT recipient or a stem cell or donor lymphocyte infusion donor (not recorded which). It is not recorded whose cells these are; they may come from a transplant donor. In DNA, the CDR3 is TGTGCCAGCAGCCGCGGGATCCTCAATGAGCAGTTCTTC. Protein product: CASSRGILNEQFF. Combining the CDR3 with reference TRBV7-9 and TRBJ2-1 gives the whole variable domain DTGVSQNPRHKITKRGQNVTFRCDPISEHNRLYWYRQTLGQGPEFLTYFQNEAQLEKSRLLSDRFSAERPKGSFSTLEIQRTEQGDSAMYLCASSRGILNEQFFGPGTRLTVL.